Listed here are 9 T cell receptor beta chains from one sample, sequenced in a study of neurological immune-mediated disorders. Time point meaning: longitudinal time-point 1 (baseline). TCRdb processed the 5' RACE reads anew with MiXCR; each CDR3 protein has one entry. This sample has over 70,000 distinct CDR3 sequences, with roughly 10% found just once. Sequencing input: PBMCs. The receptors originated from a man aged 25 to 40 in good health.

This clonotype was found many times. The rearrangement links TRBV20-1 to TRBJ1-4; the D is unclear. Trimming stripped 6 bases from V and 3 bases from J, with 11 bases between. Looked up from germline, CDR1 is DFQATT and CDR2 is SNEGSKA (reference sequence). The CDR3 covers 13 residues. Here the CDR3 DNA reads TGCAGTGCCGCGAGCGGATCTAATGAAAAACTGTTTTTT. The encoded protein is CSAASGSNEKLFF.

This clonotype was found many times. This chain connects TRBV7-2 to TRBJ1-3; 8 bases line up with TRBD1. V lost 5 bases and J lost 3; bases outside the gene matches: 3. This CDR3 has 14 residues. Germline assignment: CDR1 SGHTA and CDR2 FQGNSA. The CDR3 here is CASSPGGIGNTIYF. The DNA of the CDR3 is TGTGCCAGCAGCCCAGGGGGCATTGGAAACACCATATATTTT. The full variable domain, its missing parts supplied by reference TRBV7-2 and TRBJ1-3, is GAGVSQSPSNKVTEKGKDVELRCDPISGHTALYWYRQSLGQGLEFLIYFQGNSAPDKSGLPSDRFSAERTGGSVSTLTIQRTQQEDSAVYLCASSPGGIGNTIYFGEGSWLTVV.

To note about this clonotype: This may be a read error: a much more frequent sequence differs by one nucleotide. CDR3 amino acids: CASIGLGLSGTNVLTF. CDR3 DNA sequence: TGTGCCAGCATTGGCCTAGGGCTTTCTGGGACCAACGTCCTGACTTTC. This chain connects TRBV28 to TRBJ2-6; D is ambiguous. Germline values: CDR1 MDHEN, CDR2 SYDVKM. The CDR3 runs to 16 residues.

Only a few counts were recorded for this clonotype. V is TRBV28 and J is TRBJ2-7; maybe TRBD2 (6 bases). Trimming took 3 bases from V and 1 from J, leaving 13 bases between them. This CDR3 has 15 residues. Germline assignment: CDR1 MDHEN and CDR2 SYDVKM. The chain's CDR3 is CASSLIGLASYEQYF. The CDR3, as DNA: TGTGCCAGCAGTTTGATAGGGCTAGCGTCCTACGAGCAGTACTTC.

The sample holds many counts of this clonotype. This chain uses TRBV5-1 with TRBJ2-5, with D maybe TRBD1 (6 bases). V lost 3 bases and J 1 base, leaving 10 bases between the germline ends. The CDR3 is made up of 14 amino acids. Germline values: CDR1 SGHRS, CDR2 YFSETQ. The CDR3 is CASSSRQAQETQYF. The CDR3 DNA sequence: TGCGCCAGCAGCTCCCGACAGGCCCAAGAGACCCAGTACTTC.

In this sample, this clonotype turned up many times. The chain carries TRBV4-1 and TRBJ1-1; D gene ambiguous. Germline CDR1 MGHRA, CDR2 YSYEKL. Deletions cut 1 base from V and 3 bases from J, with 18 bases between. CDR3 length: 17 residues. The CDR3 DNA is TGCGCCAGCAGCCAAGGTGACGGACGGAGCCAATACACTGAAGCTTTCTTT. Protein: CASSQGDGRSQYTEAFF.

At least ten counts were recorded for this clonotype. The chain carries TRBV27 and TRBJ2-7; unclear D gene. The CDR3 consists of 14 residues. V dropped 3 bases and J dropped 2 bases, with 11 bases sitting between them. Germline CDR1 is MNHEY and CDR2 is SMNVEV (reference sequence). The CDR3 spells CASSFAPKTYEQYF. The CDR3, as DNA: TGTGCCAGCAGTTTTGCACCGAAAACCTACGAGCAGTACTTC.

The chain joins TRBV20-1 to TRBJ2-1; 11 nucleotides line up with TRBD2. CDR3 length: 18 amino acids. The V and J ends lost 1 base and 6 bases, in that order; junction bases with no gene match: 14. Germline values: CDR1 DFQATT, CDR2 SNEGSKA (reference sequence). The CDR3: CSARGIRLAGGISNEQFF. CDR3 nucleotides: TGCAGTGCTAGAGGAATTCGGCTAGCGGGAGGTATTAGCAATGAGCAGTTCTTC.

In its sample, this clonotype was seen many times. The chain has TRBV7-9 and TRBJ2-7; tentatively, D is TRBD2 (5 bases). The germline V and J ends were trimmed by 0 bases and 6 bases, with 9 bases remaining between them. Germline V gives CDR1 SEHNR, CDR2 FQNEAQ (reference sequence). CDR3 length: 13 amino acids. CDR3 DNA sequence: TGTGCCAGCAGCTTAGCGCTGAGGGTCGAGCAGTACTTC. Translated, it gives CASSLALRVEQYF.